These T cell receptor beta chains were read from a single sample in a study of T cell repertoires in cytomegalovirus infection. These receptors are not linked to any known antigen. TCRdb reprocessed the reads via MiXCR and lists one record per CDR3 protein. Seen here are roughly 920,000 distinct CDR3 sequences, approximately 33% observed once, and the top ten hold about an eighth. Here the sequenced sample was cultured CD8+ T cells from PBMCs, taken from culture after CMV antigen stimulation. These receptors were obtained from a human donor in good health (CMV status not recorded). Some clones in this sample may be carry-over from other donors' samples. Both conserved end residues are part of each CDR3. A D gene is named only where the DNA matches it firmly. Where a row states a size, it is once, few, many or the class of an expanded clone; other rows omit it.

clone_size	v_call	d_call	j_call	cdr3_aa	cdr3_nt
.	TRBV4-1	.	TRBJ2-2	CASSQEGLSGELFF	TGCGCCAGCAGCCAAGAGGGGCTAAGCGGGGAGCTGTTTTTT
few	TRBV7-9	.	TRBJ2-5	CASSPGATQYF	TGTGCCAGCAGCCCGGGGGCGACCCAGTACTTC
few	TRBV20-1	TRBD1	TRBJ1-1	CSASRGPNTEAFF	TGCAGTGCTTCCAGGGGGCCGAACACTGAAGCTTTCTTT
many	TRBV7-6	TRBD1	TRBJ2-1	CASSLPPGQVTNEQFF	TGTGCCAGCAGCTTACCCCCGGGACAGGTTACCAATGAGCAGTTCTTC
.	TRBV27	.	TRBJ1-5	CASSLSKRPNQPQHF	TGTGCCAGCAGTTTATCGAAGAGGCCCAATCAGCCCCAGCATTTT
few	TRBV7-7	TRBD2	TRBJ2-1	CASSFLLADNEQFF	TGTGCTAGCAGCTTTTTGCTAGCGGACAATGAGCAGTTCTTC
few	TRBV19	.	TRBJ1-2	CASSKEGAIYGYTF	TGTGCCAGTAGTAAGGAGGGCGCGATCTATGGCTACACCTTC
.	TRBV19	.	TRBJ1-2	CASRDLGRGSQGYTF	TGTGCCAGTAGGGACCTGGGACGGGGATCACAGGGCTACACCTTC
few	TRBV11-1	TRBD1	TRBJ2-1	CATPGQSSYNEQFF	TGTGCCACCCCGGGACAGAGCTCCTACAATGAGCAGTTCTTC
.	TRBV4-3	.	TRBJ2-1	CASSQEPILVGVYNEQFF	TGCGCCAGCAGCCAAGAGCCGATACTAGTGGGGGTTTACAATGAGCAGTTCTTC
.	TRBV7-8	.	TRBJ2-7	CASSLFQGKSYEQYF	TGTGCCAGCAGCTTATTTCAGGGGAAGTCCTACGAGCAGTACTTC
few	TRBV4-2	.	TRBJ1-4	CASSHPQGATNEKLFF	TGTGCCAGCAGCCACCCACAGGGTGCAACTAATGAAAAACTGTTTTTT
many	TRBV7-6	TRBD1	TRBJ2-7	CASSLGSYVKDRGVYEQYF	TGTGCCAGCAGCTTAGGAAGTTATGTAAAGGACAGGGGCGTTTACGAGCAGTACTTC
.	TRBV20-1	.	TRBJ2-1	CSARDYNNEQFF	TGCAGTGCTAGGGACTACAACAATGAGCAGTTCTTC
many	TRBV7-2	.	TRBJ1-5	CASSLGEGNQPQHF	TGTGCCAGCAGCTTAGGGGAGGGCAATCAGCCCCAGCATTTT
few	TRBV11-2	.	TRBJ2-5	CASSSERVQETQYF	TGTGCCAGCAGCTCCGAGCGGGTCCAAGAGACCCAGTACTTC
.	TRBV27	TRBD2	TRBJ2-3	CASSFLGGASTDTQYF	TGTGCCAGCAGTTTCCTCGGGGGGGCAAGCACAGATACGCAGTATTTT
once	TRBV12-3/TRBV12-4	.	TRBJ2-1	CASSFISEGADEQFF	TGTGCCAGCAGTTTTATTTCGGAGGGGGCGGATGAGCAGTTCTTC
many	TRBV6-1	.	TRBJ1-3	CASSSSPGNTIYF	TGTGCCAGCAGTAGCAGTCCCGGAAACACCATATATTTT
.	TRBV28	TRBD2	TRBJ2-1	CASSFEPSGGAFNEQFF	TGTGCCAGCAGTTTTGAGCCCAGCGGGGGGGCCTTCAATGAGCAGTTCTTC
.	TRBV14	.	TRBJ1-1	CASSPMPDDTEAFF	TGTGCCAGCAGCCCGATGCCCGATGACACTGAAGCTTTCTTT
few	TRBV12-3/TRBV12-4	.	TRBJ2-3	CASLDQGTDTQYF	TGTGCCAGCCTTGATCAGGGTACAGATACGCAGTATTTT
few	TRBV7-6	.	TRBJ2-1	CASSLVGGPPNEQFF	TGTGCCAGCAGCTTAGTCGGGGGCCCCCCCAATGAGCAGTTCTTC
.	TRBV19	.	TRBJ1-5	CASSMRVISNQPQHF	TGTGCCAGTAGTATGAGGGTAATTAGCAATCAGCCCCAGCATTTT
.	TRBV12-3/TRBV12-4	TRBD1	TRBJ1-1	CASARTGYTEAFF	TGTGCCAGCGCTAGGACAGGGTACACTGAAGCTTTCTTT
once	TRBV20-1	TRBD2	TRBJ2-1	CSAEGGGGDNEQFF	TGCAGTGCGGAGGGGGGCGGGGGGGACAATGAGCAGTTCTTC